This T cell receptor (beta chain) was found in a study of CD8+ T cells in alopecia areata. At the level of the study: Treated individuals took tofacitinib by mouth, 5 to 10 mg twice daily.

Comments on this clone: Its matching antigen is unknown.

Overall study results and limits: Uncertainty remains about how baseline CD8+ expansion links to response, with one nonresponder. Unlike in mice, where it was clearer, TCR sharing across patients was less clear, possibly HLA-related.

As to treatment: oral pan-JAK inhibitor, 5-10 mg twice daily. Individuals with alopecia areata gave both lesional scalp punch biopsies and peripheral blood for collection. RNA, once extracted, was reverse transcribed into cDNA for use as the sequencing template. Generated by immunoSEQ multiplex PCR, the TCRdb table keeps only in-frame clones and is missing some. This table has some 200,000 clones, about 60% appearing once. CDR1 and CDR2 (germline): GTSNPN, SVGIG (reference sequence). V was cut by 2 bases and J by 4 bases, with 6 bases left in between. The CDR3 covers 11 residues. This rearrangement joins TRBV30 to TRBJ2-7; D gene uncertain. Here the sequenced sample was CD4+ T cells sorted from blood, taken at week 4, from a patient treated with tofacitinib. This sequence was found in a human donor with alopecia areata. The CDR3 spells CAWSKGYEQYF. Here the CDR3 DNA reads TGTGCCTGGAGTAAAGGGTACGAGCAGTACTTC.